A single T cell receptor (beta chain) is shown here with its context. How the authors handled the data: Reference gene primer amplification gave estimated nucleated cell counts. Repertoires were generated with immunoSEQ multiplex PCR, while TCRdb's copy carries only in-frame clones and drops some. Clone size and V and J calls were adopted from that table, with D and trimming inferred from the DNA. Of 40,000 to 50,000 clones in the sample, 80% to 90% were seen once. This sample is part of a study of blood T cell repertoires in COVID-19. Study-wide background: The United States, Italy and Spain provided the acute and convalescent COVID-19 samples. The analysed material was cDNA or gDNA that came from T cells, B-cell-depleted T cells, or PBMCs.

Material: peripheral blood. This TCR was sampled from a human donor in a cohort sampled during active COVID-19.

Written as DNA, the CDR3 is TGTGCCAGCAGCTCCGCAGGGGGCTCAGTCTATGGCTACACCTTC. It is translated as CASSSAGGSVYGYTF. This chain uses TRBV5-4 with TRBJ1-2; 8 nucleotides agree with TRBD1. Germline lookup yields CDR1 SGHNT and CDR2 YYREEE (reference sequence). Losses at the gene ends were 3 bases for V and 4 bases for J; bases not matched to a gene: 8. The length of the CDR3 is 15 residues.